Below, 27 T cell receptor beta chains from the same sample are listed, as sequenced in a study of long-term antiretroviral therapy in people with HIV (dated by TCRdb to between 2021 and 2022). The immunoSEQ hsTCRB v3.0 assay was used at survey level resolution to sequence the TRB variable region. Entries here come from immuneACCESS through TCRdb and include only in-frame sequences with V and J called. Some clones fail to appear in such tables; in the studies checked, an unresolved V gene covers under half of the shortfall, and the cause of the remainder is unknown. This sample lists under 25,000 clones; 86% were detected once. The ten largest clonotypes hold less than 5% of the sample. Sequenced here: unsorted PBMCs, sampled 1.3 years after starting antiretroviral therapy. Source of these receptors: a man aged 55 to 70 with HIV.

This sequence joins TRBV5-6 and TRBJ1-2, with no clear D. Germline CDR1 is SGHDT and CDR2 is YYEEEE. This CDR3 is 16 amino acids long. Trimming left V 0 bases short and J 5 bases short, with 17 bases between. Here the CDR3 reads CASSLARRQAGYGYTF. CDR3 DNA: TGTGCCAGCAGCTTGGCCCGAAGGCAGGCCGGTTATGGCTACACCTTC.

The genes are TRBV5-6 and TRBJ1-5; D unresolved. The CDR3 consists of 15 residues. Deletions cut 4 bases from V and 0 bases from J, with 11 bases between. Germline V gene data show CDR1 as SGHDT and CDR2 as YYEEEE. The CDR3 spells CASSAAGYSNQPQHF. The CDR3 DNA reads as TGTGCCAGCAGCGCGGCCGGCTATAGCAATCAGCCCCAGCATTTT. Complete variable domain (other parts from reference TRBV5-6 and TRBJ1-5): DAGVTQSPTHLIKTRGQQVTLRCSPKSGHDTVSWYQQALGQGPQFIFQYYEEEERQRGNFPDRFSGHQFPNYSSELNVNALLLGDSALYLCASSAAGYSNQPQHFGDGTRLSIL.

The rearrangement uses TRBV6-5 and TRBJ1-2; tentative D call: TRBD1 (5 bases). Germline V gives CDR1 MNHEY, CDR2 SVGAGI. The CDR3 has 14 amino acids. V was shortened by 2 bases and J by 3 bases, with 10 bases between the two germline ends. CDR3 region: CASSYQGRYYGYTF. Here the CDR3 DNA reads TGTGCCAGCAGTTACCAGGGAAGGTACTATGGCTACACCTTC.

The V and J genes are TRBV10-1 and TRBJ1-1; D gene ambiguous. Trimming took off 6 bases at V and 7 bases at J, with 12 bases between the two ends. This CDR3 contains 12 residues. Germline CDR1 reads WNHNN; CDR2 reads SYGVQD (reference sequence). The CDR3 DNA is TGCGCCAGCAGGGCAGATATCGGTGAAGCTTTCTTT. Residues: CASRADIGEAFF.

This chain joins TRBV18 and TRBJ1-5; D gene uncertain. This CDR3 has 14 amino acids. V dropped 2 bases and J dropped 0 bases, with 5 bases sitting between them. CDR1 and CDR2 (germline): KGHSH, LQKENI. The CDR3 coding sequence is TGTGCCAGCTCACCAGGGTATAGCAATCAGCCCCAGCATTTT. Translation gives CASSPGYSNQPQHF.

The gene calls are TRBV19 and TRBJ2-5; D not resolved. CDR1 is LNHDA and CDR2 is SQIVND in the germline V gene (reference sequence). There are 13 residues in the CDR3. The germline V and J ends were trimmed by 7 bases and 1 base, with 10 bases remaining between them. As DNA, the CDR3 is TGTGCCAGTAAAGACGTATTCCAAGAGACCCAGTACTTC. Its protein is CASKDVFQETQYF. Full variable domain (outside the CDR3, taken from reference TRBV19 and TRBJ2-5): DGGITQSPKYLFRKEGQNVTLSCEQNLNHDAMYWYRQDPGQGLRLIYYSQIVNDFQKGDIAEGYSVSREKKESFPLTVTSAQKNPTAFYLCASKDVFQETQYFGPGTRLLVL.

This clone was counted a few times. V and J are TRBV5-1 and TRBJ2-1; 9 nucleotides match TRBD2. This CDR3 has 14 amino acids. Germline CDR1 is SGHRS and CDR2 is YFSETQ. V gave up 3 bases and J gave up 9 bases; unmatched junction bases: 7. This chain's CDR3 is CASSWGLAESEQFF. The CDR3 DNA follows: TGCGCCAGCAGCTGGGGACTAGCAGAAAGTGAGCAGTTCTTC. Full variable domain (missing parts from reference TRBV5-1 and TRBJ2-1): KAGVTQTPRYLIKTRGQQVTLSCSPISGHRSVSWYQQTPGQGLQFLFEYFSETQRNKGNFPGRFSGRQFSNSRSEMNVSTLELGDSALYLCASSWGLAESEQFFGPGTRLTVL.

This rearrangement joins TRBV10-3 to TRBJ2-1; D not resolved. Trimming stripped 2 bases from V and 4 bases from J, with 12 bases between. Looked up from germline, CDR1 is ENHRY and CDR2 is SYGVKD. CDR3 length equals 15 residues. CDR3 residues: CAISEQANPYNEQFF. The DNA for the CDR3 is TGTGCCATCAGTGAGCAGGCCAACCCTTACAATGAGCAGTTCTTC.

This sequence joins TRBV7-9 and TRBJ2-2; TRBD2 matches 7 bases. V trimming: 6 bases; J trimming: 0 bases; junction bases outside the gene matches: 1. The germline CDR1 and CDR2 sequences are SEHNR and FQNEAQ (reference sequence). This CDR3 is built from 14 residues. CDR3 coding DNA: TGTGCCAGCAGGCTAGCGGCGAACACCGGGGAGCTGTTTTTT. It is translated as CASRLAANTGELFF.

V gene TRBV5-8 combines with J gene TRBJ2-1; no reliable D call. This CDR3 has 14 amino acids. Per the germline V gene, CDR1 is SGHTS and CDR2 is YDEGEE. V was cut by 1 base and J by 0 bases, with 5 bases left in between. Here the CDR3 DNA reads TGTGCCAGCAGCTTGACAGTCTCCTACAATGAGCAGTTCTTC. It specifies CASSLTVSYNEQFF. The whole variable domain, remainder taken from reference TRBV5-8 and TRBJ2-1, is EAGVTQSPTHLIKTRGQQATLRCSPISGHTSVYWYQQALGLGLQFLLWYDEGEERNRGNFPPRFSGRQFPNYSSELNVNALELEDSALYLCASSLTVSYNEQFFGPGTRLTVL.

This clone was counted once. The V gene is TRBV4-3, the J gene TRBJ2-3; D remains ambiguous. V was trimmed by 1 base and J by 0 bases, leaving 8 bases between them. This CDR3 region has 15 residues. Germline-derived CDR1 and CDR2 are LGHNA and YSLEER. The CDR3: CASSQASTSTDTQYF. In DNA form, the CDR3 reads TGCGCCAGCAGCCAAGCGTCGACTAGCACAGATACGCAGTATTTT.

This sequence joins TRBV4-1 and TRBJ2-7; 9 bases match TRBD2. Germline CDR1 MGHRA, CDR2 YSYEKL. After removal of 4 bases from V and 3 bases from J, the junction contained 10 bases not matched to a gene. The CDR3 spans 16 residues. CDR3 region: CASSPKPGLAFYEQYF. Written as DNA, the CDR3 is TGCGCCAGCAGCCCTAAACCGGGACTAGCTTTCTACGAGCAGTACTTC.

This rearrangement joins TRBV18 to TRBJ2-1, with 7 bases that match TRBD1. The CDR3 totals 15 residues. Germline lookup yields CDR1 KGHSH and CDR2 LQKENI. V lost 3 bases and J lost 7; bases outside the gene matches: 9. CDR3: CASSPGTVTINEQFF. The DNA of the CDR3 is TGTGCCAGCTCACCCGGGACAGTAACAATTAATGAGCAGTTCTTC.

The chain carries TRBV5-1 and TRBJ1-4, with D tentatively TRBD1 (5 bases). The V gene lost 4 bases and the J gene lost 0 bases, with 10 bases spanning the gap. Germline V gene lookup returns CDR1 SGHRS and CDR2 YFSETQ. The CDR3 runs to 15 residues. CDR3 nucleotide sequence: TGCGCCAGCAGCCCCGGGACGACAACTAATGAAAAACTGTTTTTT. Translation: CASSPGTTTNEKLFF.

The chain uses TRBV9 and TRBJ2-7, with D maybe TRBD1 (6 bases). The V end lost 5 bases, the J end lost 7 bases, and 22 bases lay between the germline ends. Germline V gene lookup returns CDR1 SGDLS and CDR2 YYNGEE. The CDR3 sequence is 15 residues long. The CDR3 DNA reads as TGTGCCAGCAGTCGAACCGGGACACCGCCGGGGGAGCAGTACTTC. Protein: CASSRTGTPPGEQYF.

This CDR3 is CASSPLSPVVGYTF. The CDR3 DNA follows: TGTGCCAGCAGTCCACTTAGCCCCGTCGTCGGCTACACCTTC. The rearrangement joins TRBV6-5 to TRBJ1-2; D is undetermined. CDR1 is MNHEY, CDR2 SVGAGI, per germline. V was cut by 5 bases and J by 8 bases, with 18 bases left in between. This CDR3 has 14 amino acids.

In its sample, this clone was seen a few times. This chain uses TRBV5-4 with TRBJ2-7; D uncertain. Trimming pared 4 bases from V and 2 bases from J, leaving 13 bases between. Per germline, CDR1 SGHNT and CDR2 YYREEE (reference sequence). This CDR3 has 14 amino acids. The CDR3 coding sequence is TGTGCCAGCAGCCTGCCGGGTCGTCCCTACGAGCAGTACTTC. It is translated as CASSLPGRPYEQYF. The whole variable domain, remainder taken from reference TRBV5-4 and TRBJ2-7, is ETGVTQSPTHLIKTRGQQVTLRCSSQSGHNTVSWYQQALGQGPQFIFQYYREEENGRGNFPPRFSGLQFPNYSSELNVNALELDDSALYLCASSLPGRPYEQYFGPGTRLTVT.

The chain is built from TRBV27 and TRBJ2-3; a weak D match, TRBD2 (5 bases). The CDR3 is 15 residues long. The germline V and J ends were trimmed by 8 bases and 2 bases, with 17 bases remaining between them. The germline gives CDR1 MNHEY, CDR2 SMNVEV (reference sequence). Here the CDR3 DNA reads TGTGCCAGCTCCATTAGTCGAGGGATCACAGATACGCAGTATTTT. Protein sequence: CASSISRGITDTQYF.

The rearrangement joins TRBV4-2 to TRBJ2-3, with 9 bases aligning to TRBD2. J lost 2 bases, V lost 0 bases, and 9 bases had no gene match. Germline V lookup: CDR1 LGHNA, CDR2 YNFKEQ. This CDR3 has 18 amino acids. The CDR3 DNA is TGTGCCAGCAGCCAAGATCCCGGTACTAGCGGGTTCACAGATACGCAGTATTTT. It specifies CASSQDPGTSGFTDTQYF.

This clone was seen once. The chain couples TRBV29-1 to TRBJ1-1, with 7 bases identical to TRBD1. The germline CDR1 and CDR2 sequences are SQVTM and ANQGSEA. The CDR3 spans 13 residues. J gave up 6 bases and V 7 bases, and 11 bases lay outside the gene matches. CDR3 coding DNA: TGCAGCGCAGACAGGGACCTCTGGGCTGAAGCTTTCTTT. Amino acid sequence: CSADRDLWAEAFF. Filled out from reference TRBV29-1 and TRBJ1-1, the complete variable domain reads SAVISQKPSRDICQRGTSLTIQCQVDSQVTMMFWYRQQPGQSLTLIATANQGSEATYESGFVIDKFPISRPNLTFSTLTVSNMSPEDSSIYLCSADRDLWAEAFFGQGTRLTVV.

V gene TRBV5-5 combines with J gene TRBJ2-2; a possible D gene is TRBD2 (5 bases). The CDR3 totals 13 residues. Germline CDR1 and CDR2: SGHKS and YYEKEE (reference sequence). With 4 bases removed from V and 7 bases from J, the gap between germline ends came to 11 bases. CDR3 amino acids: CASSARGYGELFF. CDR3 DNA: TGTGCCAGCAGCGCACGGGGATACGGGGAGCTGTTTTTT.

This chain's CDR3 is CASSLATNTEAFF. The CDR3 coding sequence is TGTGCCAGCAGCTTAGCCACAAACACTGAAGCTTTCTTT. The chain uses TRBV7-9 and TRBJ1-1; D remains ambiguous. CDR1 and CDR2 from the germline V gene are SEHNR and FQNEAQ (reference sequence). V was cut by 0 bases and J by 2 bases, with 4 bases left in between. The length of the CDR3 is 13 residues.

The CDR3 loop reads CASSAGGQPYNEQFF. CDR3 bases: TGCGCCAGCAGCGCGGGGGGACAGCCATACAATGAGCAGTTCTTC. The chain is built from TRBV5-1 and TRBJ2-1; TRBD2 is a possible D gene (8 bases). The V and J ends lost 4 bases and 4 bases respectively, with 15 bases between them. The CDR3 is 15 residues long. In germline, CDR1 is SGHRS, CDR2 YFSETQ.

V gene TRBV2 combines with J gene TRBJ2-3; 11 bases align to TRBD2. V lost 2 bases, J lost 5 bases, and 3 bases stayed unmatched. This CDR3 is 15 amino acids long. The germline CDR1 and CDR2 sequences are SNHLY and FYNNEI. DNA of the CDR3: TGTGCCAGCAGTGAACTAGCGGGAGGAGGAGATACGCAGTATTTT. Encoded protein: CASSELAGGGDTQYF. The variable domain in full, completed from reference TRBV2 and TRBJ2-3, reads EPEVTQTPSHQVTQMGQEVILRCVPISNHLYFYWYRQILGQKVEFLVSFYNNEISEKSEIFDDQFSVERPDGSNFTLKIRSTKLEDSAMYFCASSELAGGGDTQYFGPGTRLTVL.

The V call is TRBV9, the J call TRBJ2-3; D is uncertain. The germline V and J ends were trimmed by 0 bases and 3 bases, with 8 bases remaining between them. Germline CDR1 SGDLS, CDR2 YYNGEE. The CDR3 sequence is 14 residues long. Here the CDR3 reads CASSVAKGTDTQYF. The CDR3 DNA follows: TGTGCCAGCAGCGTAGCTAAGGGTACAGATACGCAGTATTTT.

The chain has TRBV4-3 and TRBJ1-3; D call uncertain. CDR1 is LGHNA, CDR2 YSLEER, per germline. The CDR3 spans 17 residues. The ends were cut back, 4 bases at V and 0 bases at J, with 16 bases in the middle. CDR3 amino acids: CASSPNIGDSSGNTIYF. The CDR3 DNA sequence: TGCGCCAGCAGCCCTAATATCGGGGATAGCTCTGGAAACACCATATATTTT.

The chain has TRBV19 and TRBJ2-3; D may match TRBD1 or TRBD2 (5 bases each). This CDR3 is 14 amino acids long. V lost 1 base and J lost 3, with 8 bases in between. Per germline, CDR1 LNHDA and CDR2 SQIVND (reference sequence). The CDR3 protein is CASSIGWGTDTQYF. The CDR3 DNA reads TGTGCCAGTAGTATAGGATGGGGGACAGATACGCAGTATTTT. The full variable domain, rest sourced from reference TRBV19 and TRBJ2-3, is DGGITQSPKYLFRKEGQNVTLSCEQNLNHDAMYWYRQDPGQGLRLIYYSQIVNDFQKGDIAEGYSVSREKKESFPLTVTSAQKNPTAFYLCASSIGWGTDTQYFGPGTRLTVL.